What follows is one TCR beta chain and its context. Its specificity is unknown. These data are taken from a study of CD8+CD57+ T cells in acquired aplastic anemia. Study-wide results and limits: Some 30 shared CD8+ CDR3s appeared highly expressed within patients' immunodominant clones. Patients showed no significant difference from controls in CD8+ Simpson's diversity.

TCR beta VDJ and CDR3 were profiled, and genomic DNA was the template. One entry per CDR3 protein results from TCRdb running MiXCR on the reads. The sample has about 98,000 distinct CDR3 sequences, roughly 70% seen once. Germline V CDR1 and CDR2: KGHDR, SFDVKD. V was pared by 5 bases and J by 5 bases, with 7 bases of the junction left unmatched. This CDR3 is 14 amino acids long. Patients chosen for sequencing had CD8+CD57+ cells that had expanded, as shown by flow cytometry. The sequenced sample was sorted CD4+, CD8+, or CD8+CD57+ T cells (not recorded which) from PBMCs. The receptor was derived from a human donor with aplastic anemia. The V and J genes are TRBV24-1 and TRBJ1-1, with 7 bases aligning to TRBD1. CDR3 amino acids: CATSGQGDGTEAFF. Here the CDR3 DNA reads TGTGCCACCAGTGGTCAGGGGGATGGTACTGAAGCTTTCTTT.